Each of the 26 T cell receptor beta chains below was sequenced from the same sample in a study of cytomegalovirus exposure and HLA in healthy donors. The PCR ran on 60 Vbeta and 13 Jbeta primers. Here immunoSEQ multiplex PCR was the method, and the copy in TCRdb shows in-frame clones only, minus some. Among about 160,000 clones, 80% to 90% were seen once, and the ten largest hold more than 2%. Material: PBMCs. These receptors originate from a man aged 18 to 30 in good health and CMV-seropositive.

CDR3 sequence reads: CASRREEKLFF. The CDR3 nucleotides read TGTGCCAGCAGGCGTGAAGAAAAACTGTTTTTT. The gene calls are TRBV6-5 and TRBJ1-4; no clear D gene. Germline CDR1 MNHEY, CDR2 SVGAGI. Trimming removed 6 bases from V and 8 bases from J, with 7 bases in between. This CDR3 is 11 amino acids long.

The chain carries TRBV7-3 and TRBJ2-1; 8 nucleotides agree with TRBD1. V was pared by 4 bases and J by 9 bases, with 2 bases of the junction left unmatched. CDR3 size: 12 residues. CDR1 and CDR2 from the germline V gene are SGHTA and FQGTGA. The CDR3 nucleotides are TGTGCCAGCAGCTCAGGGGGCGGTGAGCAGTTCTTC. This sequence encodes CASSSGGGEQFF.

The rearrangement links TRBV6-5 to TRBJ1-5; D remains ambiguous. Germline V gene lookup returns CDR1 MNHEY and CDR2 SVGAGI. With 5 bases removed from V and 4 bases from J, the gap between germline ends came to 9 bases. The CDR3 is made up of 13 amino acids. The CDR3 here is CASSGTVNQPQHF. The CDR3 DNA reads TGTGCCAGCAGTGGAACAGTAAATCAGCCCCAGCATTTT.

This chain links TRBV5-5 with TRBJ1-3; D is uncertain. Germline V gene sequence: CDR1 SGHKS, CDR2 YYEKEE (reference sequence). V lost 1 base and J 1 base, leaving 15 bases between the germline ends. The CDR3 totals 17 residues. The CDR3 bases are TGTGCCAGCAGCTTGTTGCTCTTGAGGGCATCTGGAAACACCATATATTTT. It yields the protein CASSLLLLRASGNTIYF.

The chain employs TRBV7-9 and TRBJ2-7; D not resolved. Germline V gene lookup returns CDR1 SEHNR and CDR2 FQNEAQ (reference sequence). The length of the CDR3 is 15 residues. Trimming pared 5 bases from V and 5 bases from J, leaving 19 bases between. In DNA form, the CDR3 reads TGTGCCAGCAGCCCCACCCCCGGGTTGTCGCACGAGCAGTACTTC. Amino acids: CASSPTPGLSHEQYF. Full variable domain (missing parts from reference TRBV7-9 and TRBJ2-7): DTGVSQNPRHKITKRGQNVTFRCDPISEHNRLYWYRQTLGQGPEFLTYFQNEAQLEKSRLLSDRFSAERPKGSFSTLEIQRTEQGDSAMYLCASSPTPGLSHEQYFGPGTRLTVT.

This clone has a single count. This chain connects TRBV30 to TRBJ1-4; 8 bases are a match to TRBD1. Germline CDR1 GTSNPN, CDR2 SVGIG (reference sequence). There are 15 residues in the CDR3. The V segment lost 4 bases and the J segment 4 bases; nucleotides outside the gene matches: 8. The CDR3: CAWMGGTGVNEKLFF. The CDR3 region has the DNA TGTGCCTGGATGGGGGGGACAGGCGTTAATGAAAAACTGTTTTTT.

This clone was counted once. The CDR3 spells CASSLRGQANYGYTF. The DNA for the CDR3 is TGTGCCAGCAGCTTACGAGGACAGGCGAACTATGGCTACACCTTC. The gene calls are TRBV7-2 and TRBJ1-2; 7 bases fit TRBD1. The CDR3 runs 15 residues. After removal of 2 bases from V and 2 bases from J, the junction contained 5 bases not matched to a gene. Germline CDR1 and CDR2: SGHTA and FQGNSA.

This clone was seen a few times. This chain connects TRBV23-1 to TRBJ1-1; the D gene is possibly TRBD1 (5 bases). TRBV23-1 is an ORF, with its function uncertain. The CDR3 is 15 amino acids. The V gene lost 4 bases and the J gene lost 5 bases, with 17 bases spanning the gap. CDR3 nucleotide sequence: TGCGCCAGCAGTCTAGAGAGCGGGGGGATTACTGAAGCTTTCTTT. This encodes CASSLESGGITEAFF.

This clone was observed a handful of times. This chain uses TRBV7-9 with TRBJ2-1; the D gene is possibly TRBD2 (7 bases). This CDR3 is 15 amino acids long. Germline loops: CDR1 SEHNR, CDR2 FQNEAQ (reference sequence). The V end was cut by 4 bases, the J end by 9 bases, with 19 bases between. The CDR3 sequence: CASSSRRGPLGEQFF. The CDR3 DNA reads as TGTGCCAGCAGCTCTCGGCGGGGGCCTCTCGGTGAGCAGTTCTTC.

V and J are TRBV2 and TRBJ2-5; 7 bases align to TRBD2. Per germline, CDR1 SNHLY and CDR2 FYNNEI. Trimming at V came to 8 bases and at J to 1 base, leaving 4 bases not matched to a gene. The CDR3 runs to 13 residues. The CDR3 here is CASRRGVQETQYF. In nucleotides, the CDR3 is TGTGCCAGCCGCCGGGGGGTCCAAGAGACCCAGTACTTC.

The J gene is TRBJ2-6, the V gene TRBV2, with 9 bases identical to TRBD2. Germline loops: CDR1 SNHLY, CDR2 FYNNEI. CDR3 size: 15 residues. After removal of 7 bases from V and 0 bases from J, the junction contained 1 base not matched to a gene. The CDR3 bases are TGTGCCAGCACAGCGGGGGGCTCTGGGGCCAACGTCCTGACTTTC. Its protein is CASTAGGSGANVLTF.

This clone has just one count. The V gene is TRBV6-5, the J gene TRBJ1-2, with 10 bases aligning to TRBD1. The CDR3 is 15 residues long. Trimming removed 4 bases from V and 8 bases from J; junction bases left unmatched: 10. Germline values: CDR1 MNHEY, CDR2 SVGAGI. The CDR3 DNA reads TGTGCCAGCAGTTTCATAGGCGACAGGGGGCGGGGCTACACCTTC. Amino acids: CASSFIGDRGRGYTF.

The V call is TRBV11-2, the J call TRBJ1-4; D is unresolved. V was shortened by 1 base and J by 8 bases, with 5 bases between the two germline ends. The germline gives CDR1 SGHAT, CDR2 FQNNGV. This CDR3 spans 12 amino acids. The CDR3 DNA is TGTGCCAGCAGCTTAGCTCGGGAAAAACTGTTTTTT. Amino acid sequence: CASSLAREKLFF.

The V call is TRBV29-1, the J call TRBJ2-1, with D tentatively TRBD1 (6 bases). Trimming pared 2 bases from V and 7 bases from J, leaving 18 bases between. Germline lookup yields CDR1 SQVTM and CDR2 ANQGSEA. CDR3 length equals 15 residues. CDR3 amino acids: CSVELTGTYRNEQFF. DNA of the CDR3: TGCAGCGTTGAACTTACCGGGACATATAGGAATGAGCAGTTCTTC.

The V gene is TRBV10-3, the J gene TRBJ1-2; D uncertain. The CDR3 extends over 12 amino acids. Germline V gene lookup returns CDR1 ENHRY and CDR2 SYGVKD. V gave up 3 bases and J gave up 2 bases, with 4 bases separating them. CDR3 in amino acids: CAISEENYGYTF. The DNA for the CDR3 is TGTGCCATCAGTGAAGAGAACTATGGCTACACCTTC.

The genes are TRBV19 and TRBJ1-2, with D possibly matching TRBD1 (5 bases). This CDR3 region has 13 residues. Germline V lookup: CDR1 LNHDA, CDR2 SQIVND (reference sequence). V was pared by 3 bases and J by 6 bases, with 11 bases between. DNA of the CDR3: TGTGCCAGTAGTATCTTCTCGGGGGATGGCTACACCTTC. It is translated as CASSIFSGDGYTF.

This chain connects TRBV9 to TRBJ2-1; TRBD2 is a possible D gene (7 bases). Germline-derived CDR1 and CDR2 are SGDLS and YYNGEE. The length of the CDR3 is 13 residues. Trimming cost V 4 bases and J 5 bases, with 10 bases left between them. The CDR3 here is CASSRGANNEQFF. The CDR3 bases are TGTGCCAGCAGCCGGGGGGCGAACAATGAGCAGTTCTTC.

The chain recombines TRBV27 with TRBJ2-7, with D perhaps matching TRBD2 (6 bases). V was pared by 2 bases and J by 7 bases, with 12 bases between. Germline assignment: CDR1 MNHEY and CDR2 SMNVEV (reference sequence). This CDR3 spans 13 amino acids. The chain's CDR3 is CASSLGSGGEQYF. The DNA for the CDR3 is TGTGCCAGCAGTTTAGGGAGCGGAGGGGAGCAGTACTTC.

This chain uses TRBV18 with TRBJ1-3; tentative D call: TRBD1 (6 bases). Trimming took 3 bases from V and 3 from J, leaving 12 bases between them. CDR1 and CDR2 from the germline V gene are KGHSH and LQKENI. The CDR3 length is 15 residues. The CDR3 nucleotides read TGTGCCAGCTCACCCGCCGGGACACTTGGAAACACCATATATTTT. It yields the protein CASSPAGTLGNTIYF.

The chain combines TRBV30 with TRBJ1-1; D remains ambiguous. The CDR3 spans 11 residues. Trimming pared 5 bases from V and 5 bases from J, leaving 9 bases between. Germline V gene lookup returns CDR1 GTSNPN and CDR2 SVGIG (reference sequence). For the CDR3, the DNA is TGTGCCTGGTCCTGGGAGACTGAAGCTTTCTTT. It encodes CAWSWETEAFF.

J is TRBJ1-1 and V is TRBV5-6; D is possibly TRBD1 (5 bases). CDR3 length equals 14 residues. Germline V CDR1 and CDR2: SGHDT, YYEEEE. V was clipped by 0 bases and J by 0 bases, with 6 bases between them. Here the CDR3 DNA reads TGTGCCAGCAGCTTGGGACAGATGAACACTGAAGCTTTCTTT. This gives the protein CASSLGQMNTEAFF.

The CDR3 nucleotides are TGTGCCAGCAGCGCCGGGACAGGGCCCTACGAGCAGTACTTC. Translated, it gives CASSAGTGPYEQYF. This sequence joins TRBV7-6 and TRBJ2-7, with 9 bases lining up with TRBD1. J was trimmed by 2 bases and V by 5 bases; bases with no gene match: 4. CDR3 length: 14 residues. Germline loops: CDR1 SGHVS, CDR2 FNYEAQ. Together with reference TRBV7-6 and TRBJ2-7, the CDR3 gives the full variable domain: GAGVSQSPRYKVTKRGQDVALRCDPISGHVSLYWYRQALGQGPEFLTYFNYEAQQDKSGLPNDRFSAERPEGSISTLTIQRTEQRDSAMYRCASSAGTGPYEQYFGPGTRLTVT.

The J gene is TRBJ1-2, the V gene TRBV13; D gene uncertain. V dropped 1 base and J dropped 1 base, with 16 bases sitting between them. This CDR3 is 17 amino acids long. Per germline, CDR1 PRHDT and CDR2 FYEKMQ (reference sequence). The CDR3 coding sequence is TGTGCCAGCAGCTTAGCCAGGAGGTTACATGATAACTATGGCTACACCTTC. This codes for CASSLARRLHDNYGYTF. The full variable domain, with the rest looked up from reference TRBV13 and TRBJ1-2, is AAGVIQSPRHLIKEKRETATLKCYPIPRHDTVYWYQQGPGQDPQFLISFYEKMQSDKGSIPDRFSAQQFSDYHSELNMSSLELGDSALYFCASSLARRLHDNYGYTFGSGTRLTVV.

The chain combines TRBV7-2 with TRBJ1-1, with D perhaps TRBD1 (5 bases). Germline V gene sequence: CDR1 SGHTA, CDR2 FQGNSA. The CDR3 totals 15 residues. Trimming cost V 5 bases and J 0 bases, with 13 bases left between them. DNA of the CDR3: TGTGCCAGCAGCCCCCTTGGGGGGGTGAACACTGAAGCTTTCTTT. It encodes CASSPLGGVNTEAFF.

This chain uses TRBV27 with TRBJ2-1, with 8 bases matching TRBD2. The CDR3 runs to 16 residues. Germline trimming cut 4 bases from V and 0 bases from J; bases unmatched to any gene: 5. CDR1 is MNHEY and CDR2 is SMNVEV in the germline V gene (reference sequence). CDR3 sequence reads: CASSSPAGGSYNEQFF. CDR3 in DNA: TGTGCCAGCAGTTCGCCGGCGGGGGGCTCCTACAATGAGCAGTTCTTC.

The chain joins TRBV2 to TRBJ1-2; D gene unclear. The CDR3 extends over 11 amino acids. Germline V lookup: CDR1 SNHLY, CDR2 FYNNEI. V gave up 3 bases and J gave up 9 bases, with 8 bases separating them. CDR3 nucleotides: TGTGCCAGCAGTGACTTGGCAAGCTACACCTTC. Translated: CASSDLASYTF.